A single sample gave rise to the 14 T cell receptor beta chains below, sequenced in a study of T-cell reconstitution after alpha-beta-depleted transplantation in children. A TCRbeta library incorporating unique molecular identifiers was prepared. TCRdb analysed the PCR reads with MiXCR anew, one entry per CDR3 protein. The profile shows 40,000 to 60,000 distinct CDR3 sequences, 7.5% to 10% of them singletons. The input for sequencing was PBMCs, mostly from graft donor cells, taken 60 days after TCRalphabeta/CD19-depleted stem cell transplant. These receptors were taken from a male patient under 10 years old who had a stem cell transplant for chronic granulomatous disease, so the T cells may come from the graft donor.

The genes are TRBV5-1 and TRBJ2-7; TRBD1 might be the D (6 bases). Germline V gene lookup returns CDR1 SGHRS and CDR2 YFSETQ. Trimming took off 0 bases at V and 6 bases at J, with 10 bases between the two ends. CDR3 length equals 13 residues. DNA for the CDR3: TGCGCCAGCAGCTTGGCGGGCAGGGGCGAGCAGTACTTC. Protein: CASSLAGRGEQYF.

In its sample, this clonotype was seen many times. V usage is TRBV20-1 and J usage is TRBJ1-6; a weak D match, TRBD1 (5 bases). V was trimmed by 5 bases and J by 2 bases, leaving 16 bases between them. Per germline, CDR1 DFQATT and CDR2 SNEGSKA (reference sequence). The CDR3 has 16 amino acids. The CDR3 bases are TGCAGTGCTCCGGGGAGGGGAGGAACCTATAATTCACCCCTCCACTTT. Translation: CSAPGRGGTYNSPLHF.

This clonotype was found once. The V call is TRBV24-1, the J call TRBJ2-5, with TRBD2 identical over 8 bases. CDR1 is KGHDR and CDR2 is SFDVKD in the germline V gene. The CDR3 loop spans 15 amino acids. V was clipped by 3 bases and J by 4 bases; unmatched bases: 6. The CDR3 spells CATSDPYAGGETQYF. The CDR3 DNA reads TGTGCCACCAGTGATCCGTACGCGGGGGGAGAGACCCAGTACTTC.

V usage is TRBV7-6 and J usage is TRBJ2-6; 12 positions match TRBD1. The V gene end was trimmed by 4 bases and the J gene end by 0 bases; junction bases not matched to a gene: 10. CDR3 length: 20 amino acids. The germline V gene encodes CDR1 SGHVS and CDR2 FNYEAQ. CDR3 sequence: CASSSRGTGGLSSGANVLTF. The CDR3 DNA sequence: TGTGCCAGCAGCTCCCGAGGGACAGGGGGCCTCAGCTCTGGGGCCAACGTCCTGACTTTC.

The rearrangement uses TRBV18 and TRBJ2-3; D remains unclear. V was trimmed by 10 bases and J by 2 bases, leaving 13 bases between them. CDR3 length: 13 residues. Germline CDR1 reads KGHSH; CDR2 reads LQKENI. DNA for the CDR3: TGTGCCATCCCTTCGATAACCACAGATACGCAGTATTTT. This codes for CAIPSITTDTQYF.

This clonotype was recorded many times. V usage is TRBV5-1 and J usage is TRBJ1-2; 7 nucleotides line up with TRBD1. This CDR3 is 14 amino acids long. V was pared by 0 bases and J by 7 bases, with 6 bases of the junction left unmatched. Germline V gives CDR1 SGHRS, CDR2 YFSETQ. DNA of the CDR3: TGCGCCAGCAGCTTGGGGGACAGTTCTTCTGGCTACACCTTC. Translating gives CASSLGDSSSGYTF.

A note on this clonotype: A much larger clone lies a single base off, so this may be a read error. The chain carries TRBV11-2 and TRBJ2-1; D gene ambiguous. CDR1 is SGHAT and CDR2 is FQNNGV in the germline V gene. The CDR3 contains 15 residues. The CDR3, as DNA: TGTGCCAGCAGCTATGTCCGGGTTATCTACAATGAGCAGCTCTTC. Translated: CASSYVRVIYNEQLF.

This clonotype was counted at least ten times. The V and J genes are TRBV29-1 and TRBJ2-6, with no clear D. Trimming removed 6 bases at V and 4 bases at J, with 7 bases between. The germline V gene encodes CDR1 SQVTM and CDR2 ANQGSEA. CDR3 size: 12 residues. The CDR3 is CSVRAGANVLTF. CDR3 coding DNA: TGCAGCGTCCGGGCCGGGGCCAACGTCCTGACTTTC.

In DNA form, the CDR3 reads TGTGCCAGCAGCCCTGGGAGCCTAGTGGTAGGGGAGCAGTACTTC. It specifies CASSPGSLVVGEQYF. The chain carries TRBV7-2 and TRBJ2-7, with a weak D call TRBD2 (5 bases). CDR3 length equals 15 residues. The V and J ends lost 5 bases and 7 bases respectively, with 21 bases between them. Germline CDR1 is SGHTA and CDR2 is FQGNSA.

In its sample, this clonotype was seen many times. The J gene is TRBJ2-3, the V gene TRBV12-3 or TRBV12-4; 7 bases match TRBD2. This CDR3 contains 14 residues. V lost 5 bases and J lost 2; bases outside the gene matches: 4. The CDR3 reads CASSRTRSTDTQYF. The DNA of the CDR3 is TGTGCCAGCAGTAGGACTAGGTCCACAGATACGCAGTATTTT.

This clonotype was counted ten times or more. The chain carries TRBV20-1 and TRBJ2-1; either TRBD1 or TRBD2 may supply D (5 bases each). The germline V gene encodes CDR1 DFQATT and CDR2 SNEGSKA (reference sequence). This CDR3 contains 13 residues. V lost 1 base, J lost 4 bases, and 8 bases lay in between. DNA of the CDR3: TGCAGTGCTAGAGCGGGGCGGTACAATGAGCAGTTCTTC. This gives the protein CSARAGRYNEQFF.

By frequency in the sample, this clonotype is large (0.1 to 1%). CDR3 nucleotides: TGTGCCAGGGAAACGGGCAACACCGGGGAGCTGTTTTTT. Its protein product is CARETGNTGELFF. This chain uses TRBV2 with TRBJ2-2; D gene uncertain. V shed 9 bases and J shed 2 bases, with 10 bases lying between them. CDR3 size: 13 residues. Germline CDR1 SNHLY, CDR2 FYNNEI.

This clonotype was counted many times. The chain recombines TRBV7-2 with TRBJ2-7; maybe TRBD1 (6 bases). Trimming stripped 4 bases from V and 2 bases from J, with 18 bases between. Germline values: CDR1 SGHTA, CDR2 FQGNSA. The CDR3 has 16 amino acids. In nucleotides, the CDR3 is TGTGCCAGCAGCTCAGACAGGATCCCTGAACCCTACGAGCAGTACTTC. As protein: CASSSDRIPEPYEQYF.

This clonotype was seen only a few times. The CDR3 region is CASRIWGTDTQYF. CDR3 sequence (DNA): TGTGCCAGCAGAATATGGGGCACAGATACGCAGTATTTT. The chain couples TRBV27 to TRBJ2-3; unclear D gene. The CDR3 totals 13 residues. Germline V gene sequence: CDR1 MNHEY, CDR2 SMNVEV (reference sequence). Trimming removed 6 bases at V and 1 base at J, with 8 bases between.